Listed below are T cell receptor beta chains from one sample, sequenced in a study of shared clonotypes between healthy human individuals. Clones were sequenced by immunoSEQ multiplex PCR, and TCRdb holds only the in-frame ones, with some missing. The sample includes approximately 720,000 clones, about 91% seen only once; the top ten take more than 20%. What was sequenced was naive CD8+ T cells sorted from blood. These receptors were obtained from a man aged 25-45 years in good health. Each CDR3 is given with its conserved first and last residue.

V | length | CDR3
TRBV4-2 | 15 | CASSQEEPENYEQYF
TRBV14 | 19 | CASSQGISRRRNIQETQYF
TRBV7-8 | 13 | CASSLLSMGEQFF
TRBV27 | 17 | CASSPLTGTGPFREQYF
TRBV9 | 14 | CASSFGGGNSEQYF
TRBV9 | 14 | CASSGGQGLQKAFF
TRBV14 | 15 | CASSHPLAGTDTQYF
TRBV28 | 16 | CASSFKVGVVSQPQHF
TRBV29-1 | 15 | CSVVWASRVNNEQFF
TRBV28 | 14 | CASSPPWGNQPQHF
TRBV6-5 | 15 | CASSYPGGQQETQYF
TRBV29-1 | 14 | CSVSRDSEFYGYTF
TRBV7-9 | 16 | CASSLPTSGSQETQYF
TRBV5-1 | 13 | CASSLARADEQYF
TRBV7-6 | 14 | CASSSRDRTYEQYF
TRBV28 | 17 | CAIRRQGANSGANVLTF
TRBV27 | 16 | CASTLGGGVVTGELFF
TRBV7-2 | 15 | CASSFNGGLTDTQYF
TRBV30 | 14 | CAWSVIGTVYEQYF
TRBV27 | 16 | CASKPGLAGTYNEQFF
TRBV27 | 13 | CASSFGAVDTQYF
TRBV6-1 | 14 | CASSEILGDNEQFF
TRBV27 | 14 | CASSWGESSYEQYF
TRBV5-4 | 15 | CASRPLGDRVDEQFF
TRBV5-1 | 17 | CASTERLAGSGTYEQYF
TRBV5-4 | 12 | CASSSERLDQYF
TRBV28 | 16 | CASSFSTSGSIYEQYF
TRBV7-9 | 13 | CASSPQLADTQYF
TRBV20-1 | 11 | CSASKWNEQFF
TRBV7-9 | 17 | CASSPTSRGGTGNTIYF
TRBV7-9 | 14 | CASSRDPSNQPQHF
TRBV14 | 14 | CASSQVWGTGELFF
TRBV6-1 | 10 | CASRSYGYTF
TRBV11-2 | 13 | CASSTWGLYEQYF
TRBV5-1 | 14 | CASSLELVIHEQFF
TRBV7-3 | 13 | CASSSNVGDEQYF
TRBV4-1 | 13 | CASSLTDVYEQYF
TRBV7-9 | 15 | CASSLAGRLPYEQFF
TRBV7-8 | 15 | CASSMGLAEGNEQFF
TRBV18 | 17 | CASSPSRDPISTDTQYF